These 31 T cell receptor beta chains originate from one sample sequenced in a study of blood T cell repertoires in COVID-19. The repertoire was sequenced with immunoSEQ multiplex PCR; TCRdb's copy has only in-frame clones and lacks some. The sample includes fewer than 600,000 clones, roughly nine tenths of them seen just once. Sequencing was performed on peripheral blood. These receptors all come from a man younger than 35 with COVID-19, enrolled during active disease.

This clone was counted a few times. The chain couples TRBV10-1 to TRBJ2-7; no clear D. Germline V gives CDR1 WNHNN, CDR2 SYGVQD (reference sequence). CDR3 length equals 14 residues. Deletions cut 3 bases from V and 2 bases from J, with 11 bases between. CDR3 bases: TGCGCCAGCAGTGAACCCCAGGCTCCCTACGAGCAGTACTTC. It specifies CASSEPQAPYEQYF.

Turning to this clone: The sample contains more than one DNA sequence encoding this CDR3. This sequence joins TRBV19 and TRBJ1-1; possibly TRBD1 for D (5 bases). V lost 3 bases, J lost 5 bases, and 10 bases lay in between. Germline V CDR1 and CDR2: LNHDA, SQIVND (reference sequence). The CDR3 is 13 residues long. The CDR3 protein is CASSIGGGTEAFF. CDR3 nucleotides: TGTGCCAGTAGTATCGGGGGGGGGACTGAAGCTTTCTTT.

The genes are TRBV18 and TRBJ1-1; D is uncertain. Per the germline V gene, CDR1 is KGHSH and CDR2 is LQKENI. CDR3 size: 13 residues. Trimming took 0 bases from V and 6 from J, leaving 8 bases between them. In nucleotides, the CDR3 is TGTGCCAGCTCACCACCAAGTCAGGCTGAAGCTTTCTTT. Its protein is CASSPPSQAEAFF.

V gene TRBV5-1 combines with J gene TRBJ2-2, with 8 bases that match TRBD2. Losses at the gene ends were 2 bases for V and 0 bases for J; bases not matched to a gene: 3. The CDR3 loop spans 16 amino acids. Germline loops: CDR1 SGHRS, CDR2 YFSETQ. CDR3 sequence reads: CASSLPGGANTGELFF. The CDR3 DNA follows: TGCGCCAGCAGCTTACCCGGGGGGGCGAACACCGGGGAGCTGTTTTTT.

The chain uses TRBV5-4 and TRBJ2-3, with a possible D match to TRBD1 (6 bases). This CDR3 region has 16 residues. CDR1 is SGHNT and CDR2 is YYREEE in the germline V gene (reference sequence). Between the trimmed V and J ends, which lost 4 bases and 0 bases, there was a span of 15 bases. This chain's CDR3 is CASSGGQLSSTDTQYF. The CDR3 DNA is TGTGCCAGCAGCGGCGGACAGTTGTCTAGCACAGATACGCAGTATTTT. The full variable domain, rest sourced from reference TRBV5-4 and TRBJ2-3, is ETGVTQSPTHLIKTRGQQVTLRCSSQSGHNTVSWYQQALGQGPQFIFQYYREEENGRGNFPPRFSGLQFPNYSSELNVNALELDDSALYLCASSGGQLSSTDTQYFGPGTRLTVL.

This chain joins TRBV27 and TRBJ2-6; possibly TRBD1 for D (5 bases). CDR1 is MNHEY, CDR2 SMNVEV, per germline (reference sequence). Trimming removed 2 bases from V and 0 bases from J, with 17 bases in between. The CDR3 is made up of 19 amino acids. DNA for the CDR3: TGTGCCAGCAGTTTAGATAGACAGTTTTCCTTCTCTGGGGCCAACGTCCTGACTTTC. It codes for CASSLDRQFSFSGANVLTF.

The chain recombines TRBV5-3 with TRBJ2-1, with D maybe TRBD1 (5 bases). TRBV5-3 is treated as an ORF (open reading frame) with a function not yet certain. The CDR3 spans 15 residues. V lost 6 bases, J lost 2 bases, and 15 bases lay in between. The CDR3 loop reads CARIVDRRTYNEQFF. The CDR3 DNA sequence: TGTGCCAGAATCGTTGACAGACGCACCTACAATGAGCAGTTCTTC.

This chain joins TRBV13 and TRBJ2-2, with 9 bases aligning to TRBD2. Germline CDR1 is PRHDT and CDR2 is FYEKMQ (reference sequence). This CDR3 is 17 amino acids long. The trim removed 5 bases at V and 1 base at J, leaving 8 bases unmatched. The CDR3 coding sequence is TGTGCCAGCAGCCAAAGAAGACTAGCGGAGAACACCGGGGAGCTGTTTTTT. This sequence encodes CASSQRRLAENTGELFF.

The V call is TRBV24-1, the J call TRBJ1-2; possibly TRBD1 for D (6 bases). Trimming took off 4 bases at V and 4 bases at J, with 18 bases between the two ends. The CDR3 length is 16 residues. Germline lookup yields CDR1 KGHDR and CDR2 SFDVKD. Here the CDR3 DNA reads TGTGCCACCAGTGACCCAACCAGGGGAAGAGCCTATGGCTACACCTTC. This gives the protein CATSDPTRGRAYGYTF.

The chain links TRBV6-5 to TRBJ2-5; 9 positions match TRBD2. The CDR3 runs 15 residues. Germline CDR1 MNHEY, CDR2 SVGAGI. Germline trimming cut 6 bases from V and 5 bases from J; bases unmatched to any gene: 10. For the CDR3, the DNA is TGTGCCAGCAGAGGAGCGGGGGGCCGGGGGGAGACCCAGTACTTC. Encoded protein: CASRGAGGRGETQYF.

The sample holds a few counts of this clone. A much more abundant neighbour one base away suggests this may be a read error. The chain is built from TRBV2 and TRBJ2-2; 7 bases are a match to TRBD2. The CDR3 is 15 residues long. In germline, CDR1 is SNHLY, CDR2 FYNNEI. J gave up 7 bases and V 4 bases, and 9 bases lay outside the gene matches. The CDR3 DNA sequence: TGTGCCAGCAGTGGGGGGGTCCCGGGAGGCGGGGAGCTGTTTTTT. Translation: CASSGGVPGGGELFF.

The V call is TRBV24-1, the J call TRBJ2-2, with 10 bases fitting TRBD1. Germline-derived CDR1 and CDR2 are KGHDR and SFDVKD. The CDR3 is made up of 15 amino acids. The junction had 7 bases not matched to a gene; V was cut back by 10 bases and J by 3 bases. CDR3 sequence (DNA): TGTGCCACAAAACCCGGGACAGGGGACACCGGGGAGCTGTTTTTT. This gives the protein CATKPGTGDTGELFF.

This chain joins TRBV12-2 and TRBJ2-1; whether TRBD2, the table's D call, matches the DNA was not checked. TRBV12-2 is a documented pseudogene. The CDR3 is 14 residues long. The chain's CDR3 is CASHRLADRNEQFF. CDR3 DNA: TGTGCAAGCCATCGACTAGCGGACCGCAATGAGCAGTTCTTC.

This clone appeared a single time. The same CDR3 is also encoded by other DNA sequences in this sample. This chain joins TRBV5-4 and TRBJ2-5; TRBD1 aligns across 7 bases. Germline values: CDR1 SGHNT, CDR2 YYREEE (reference sequence). Trimming at V came to 0 bases and at J to 4 bases, leaving 3 bases not matched to a gene. This CDR3 is built from 14 residues. CDR3: CASSLAAGGETQYF. CDR3 nucleotides: TGTGCCAGCAGCTTGGCGGCAGGGGGAGAGACCCAGTACTTC.

There are a few counts of this clone. The chain employs TRBV6-5 and TRBJ2-7; possible D gene TRBD1, 5 bases. The CDR3 contains 14 residues. Between the trimmed V and J ends, which lost 5 bases and 4 bases, there was a span of 15 bases. Germline loops: CDR1 MNHEY, CDR2 SVGAGI. CDR3 residues: CASSKTDSLYEQYF. In DNA, the CDR3 is TGTGCCAGCAGTAAGACAGATTCCCTTTACGAGCAGTACTTC.

The chain is built from TRBV4-2 and TRBJ2-5, with 11 bases matching TRBD2. Germline-derived CDR1 and CDR2 are LGHNA and YNFKEQ. CDR3 length: 16 amino acids. J lost 5 bases, V lost 0 bases, and 5 bases had no gene match. CDR3 nucleotides: TGTGCCAGCAGCCAAGAAACTAGCGGGGGCGGGGAGACCCAGTACTTC. Its protein is CASSQETSGGGETQYF.

The chain recombines TRBV9 with TRBJ2-2; 13 bases line up with TRBD2. CDR1 SGDLS and CDR2 YYNGEE come from the germline V gene. The V segment lost 2 bases and the J segment 2 bases; nucleotides outside the gene matches: 3. The CDR3 is 17 amino acids. The DNA for the CDR3 is TGTGCCAGCAGCGTGGGGGGACTAGCGGGAAACACCGGGGAGCTGTTTTTT. Encoded protein: CASSVGGLAGNTGELFF.

The chain links TRBV4-1 to TRBJ2-1; 10 bases align to TRBD2. This CDR3 is 15 amino acids long. Unmatched junction bases numbered 2, after V lost 4 bases and J lost 2 bases. The germline V gene encodes CDR1 MGHRA and CDR2 YSYEKL. CDR3 loop: CASSLTSGTYNEQFF. Written as DNA, the CDR3 is TGCGCCAGCAGCCTTACTAGCGGGACCTACAATGAGCAGTTCTTC.

This sequence joins TRBV25-1 and TRBJ2-7; D is uncertain. This CDR3 has 11 amino acids. Deletions cut 3 bases from V and 3 bases from J, with 3 bases between. Germline loops: CDR1 MGHDK, CDR2 SYGVNS. This CDR3 is CASSDSYEQYF. The CDR3 region has the DNA TGTGCCAGCAGTGACAGCTACGAGCAGTACTTC.

The genes are TRBV7-9 and TRBJ2-1; possibly TRBD1 for D (6 bases). The CDR3 runs 13 residues. V shed 5 bases and J shed 4 bases, with 9 bases lying between them. In germline, CDR1 is SEHNR, CDR2 FQNEAQ (reference sequence). CDR3 bases: TGTGCCAGCAGCCCAGACAGGTACAATGAGCAGTTCTTC. It codes for CASSPDRYNEQFF. The whole variable domain, remainder taken from reference TRBV7-9 and TRBJ2-1, is DTGVSQNPRHKITKRGQNVTFRCDPISEHNRLYWYRQTLGQGPEFLTYFQNEAQLEKSRLLSDRFSAERPKGSFSTLEIQRTEQGDSAMYLCASSPDRYNEQFFGPGTRLTVL.

This clone appeared a few times. This chain links TRBV2 with TRBJ2-1; 15 bases are a match to TRBD2. The CDR3 consists of 15 residues. The germline gives CDR1 SNHLY, CDR2 FYNNEI. The ends lost 3 bases at V and 10 bases at J; junction bases unmatched: 4. CDR3 in amino acids: CASSDRGLAGGEQFF. The CDR3 DNA reads TGTGCCAGCAGTGATCGAGGACTAGCGGGGGGGGAGCAGTTCTTC.

This chain links TRBV18 with TRBJ2-3, with 9 bases aligning to TRBD1. The length of the CDR3 is 15 residues. From germline, CDR1 is KGHSH and CDR2 LQKENI. V was clipped by 6 bases and J by 2 bases; unmatched bases: 6. The DNA for the CDR3 is TGTGCCAGCTCCCGGGACAGGGCAACCACAGATACGCAGTATTTT. Translated: CASSRDRATTDTQYF.

The genes are TRBV2 and TRBJ2-7, with a tentative D call TRBD1 (6 bases). Germline V gene lookup returns CDR1 SNHLY and CDR2 FYNNEI. Deletions cut 2 bases from V and 0 bases from J, with 11 bases between. The CDR3 runs 15 residues. The CDR3, as DNA: TGTGCCAGCAGTGAACGGGACATTGCCTCCTACGAGCAGTACTTC. The encoded protein is CASSERDIASYEQYF. Full variable domain (outside the CDR3, taken from reference TRBV2 and TRBJ2-7): EPEVTQTPSHQVTQMGQEVILRCVPISNHLYFYWYRQILGQKVEFLVSFYNNEISEKSEIFDDQFSVERPDGSNFTLKIRSTKLEDSAMYFCASSERDIASYEQYFGPGTRLTVT.

V and J are TRBV6-5 and TRBJ1-3; D ambiguous. Germline V CDR1 and CDR2: MNHEY, SVGAGI. The CDR3 contains 13 residues. Trimming pared 4 bases from V and 4 bases from J, leaving 8 bases between. This chain's CDR3 is CASSLQVGNTIYF. The CDR3 DNA is TGTGCCAGCAGTTTGCAGGTCGGAAACACCATATATTTT.

V usage is TRBV6-5 and J usage is TRBJ1-2, with 7 bases aligning to TRBD1. With 8 bases clipped from V and 2 bases from J, the junction kept 5 bases outside the gene matches. The CDR3 is made up of 13 amino acids. CDR1 MNHEY and CDR2 SVGAGI come from the germline V gene. The CDR3 region is CASRTGANYGYTF. The CDR3 region has the DNA TGTGCCAGCCGCACAGGGGCGAACTATGGCTACACCTTC.

The chain joins TRBV10-1 to TRBJ2-1; 9 bases fit TRBD1. Per germline, CDR1 WNHNN and CDR2 SYGVQD (reference sequence). The CDR3 runs to 15 residues. J lost 4 bases, V lost 1 base, and 2 bases had no gene match. CDR3 residues: CASSEYGTGYNEQFF. DNA for the CDR3: TGCGCCAGCAGTGAGTACGGGACAGGGTACAATGAGCAGTTCTTC.

The CDR3 sequence is CASSLGQGYNEQFF. For the CDR3, the DNA is TGTGCCAGCAGCTTGGGACAGGGCTACAATGAGCAGTTCTTC. The chain couples TRBV2 to TRBJ2-1; 9 bases match TRBD1. J gave up 3 bases and V 6 bases, and 3 bases lay outside the gene matches. The CDR3 spans 14 residues. In germline, CDR1 is SNHLY, CDR2 FYNNEI.

The chain links TRBV6-6 to TRBJ2-5; 9 nucleotides match TRBD1. Germline values: CDR1 MNHNY, CDR2 SVGAGI (reference sequence). The CDR3 consists of 16 residues. The V and J ends lost 5 bases and 5 bases, in that order; junction bases with no gene match: 12. CDR3 in amino acids: CASSRQGQGRGETQYF. In DNA form, the CDR3 reads TGTGCCAGCAGTCGACAGGGACAGGGAAGGGGTGAGACCCAGTACTTC.

Written as DNA, the CDR3 is TGCGCCAGCAGCTTGAGCGCTTCCCAAGAGACCCAGTACTTC. This codes for CASSLSASQETQYF. This chain links TRBV5-1 with TRBJ2-5; D gene uncertain. The length of the CDR3 is 14 residues. The V gene's germline CDR1 is SGHRS and CDR2 YFSETQ. Trimming shortened V by 1 base and J by 1 base, and 8 bases separated the two germline ends. The full variable domain, with the rest looked up from reference TRBV5-1 and TRBJ2-5, is KAGVTQTPRYLIKTRGQQVTLSCSPISGHRSVSWYQQTPGQGLQFLFEYFSETQRNKGNFPGRFSGRQFSNSRSEMNVSTLELGDSALYLCASSLSASQETQYFGPGTRLLVL.

The rearrangement links TRBV29-1 to TRBJ1-5; D is uncertain. The germline V gene encodes CDR1 SQVTM and CDR2 ANQGSEA. V shed 7 bases and J shed 2 bases, with 15 bases lying between them. The CDR3 contains 14 residues. The CDR3 spells CSAQSEVRNQPQHF. For the CDR3, the DNA is TGCAGCGCCCAATCGGAGGTTCGCAATCAGCCCCAGCATTTT.

The chain has TRBV3-1 (or the pseudogene TRBV3-2) and TRBJ1-6; D may be TRBD1 (6 bases). The V end was cut by 4 bases, the J end by 10 bases, with 11 bases between. CDR3 size: 13 residues. Per the germline V gene, CDR1 is LGHDT and CDR2 is YNNKEL (reference sequence). The CDR3 protein is CASSRHRESPLHF. Written as DNA, the CDR3 is TGTGCCAGCAGCCGCCACAGGGAATCACCCCTCCACTTT.